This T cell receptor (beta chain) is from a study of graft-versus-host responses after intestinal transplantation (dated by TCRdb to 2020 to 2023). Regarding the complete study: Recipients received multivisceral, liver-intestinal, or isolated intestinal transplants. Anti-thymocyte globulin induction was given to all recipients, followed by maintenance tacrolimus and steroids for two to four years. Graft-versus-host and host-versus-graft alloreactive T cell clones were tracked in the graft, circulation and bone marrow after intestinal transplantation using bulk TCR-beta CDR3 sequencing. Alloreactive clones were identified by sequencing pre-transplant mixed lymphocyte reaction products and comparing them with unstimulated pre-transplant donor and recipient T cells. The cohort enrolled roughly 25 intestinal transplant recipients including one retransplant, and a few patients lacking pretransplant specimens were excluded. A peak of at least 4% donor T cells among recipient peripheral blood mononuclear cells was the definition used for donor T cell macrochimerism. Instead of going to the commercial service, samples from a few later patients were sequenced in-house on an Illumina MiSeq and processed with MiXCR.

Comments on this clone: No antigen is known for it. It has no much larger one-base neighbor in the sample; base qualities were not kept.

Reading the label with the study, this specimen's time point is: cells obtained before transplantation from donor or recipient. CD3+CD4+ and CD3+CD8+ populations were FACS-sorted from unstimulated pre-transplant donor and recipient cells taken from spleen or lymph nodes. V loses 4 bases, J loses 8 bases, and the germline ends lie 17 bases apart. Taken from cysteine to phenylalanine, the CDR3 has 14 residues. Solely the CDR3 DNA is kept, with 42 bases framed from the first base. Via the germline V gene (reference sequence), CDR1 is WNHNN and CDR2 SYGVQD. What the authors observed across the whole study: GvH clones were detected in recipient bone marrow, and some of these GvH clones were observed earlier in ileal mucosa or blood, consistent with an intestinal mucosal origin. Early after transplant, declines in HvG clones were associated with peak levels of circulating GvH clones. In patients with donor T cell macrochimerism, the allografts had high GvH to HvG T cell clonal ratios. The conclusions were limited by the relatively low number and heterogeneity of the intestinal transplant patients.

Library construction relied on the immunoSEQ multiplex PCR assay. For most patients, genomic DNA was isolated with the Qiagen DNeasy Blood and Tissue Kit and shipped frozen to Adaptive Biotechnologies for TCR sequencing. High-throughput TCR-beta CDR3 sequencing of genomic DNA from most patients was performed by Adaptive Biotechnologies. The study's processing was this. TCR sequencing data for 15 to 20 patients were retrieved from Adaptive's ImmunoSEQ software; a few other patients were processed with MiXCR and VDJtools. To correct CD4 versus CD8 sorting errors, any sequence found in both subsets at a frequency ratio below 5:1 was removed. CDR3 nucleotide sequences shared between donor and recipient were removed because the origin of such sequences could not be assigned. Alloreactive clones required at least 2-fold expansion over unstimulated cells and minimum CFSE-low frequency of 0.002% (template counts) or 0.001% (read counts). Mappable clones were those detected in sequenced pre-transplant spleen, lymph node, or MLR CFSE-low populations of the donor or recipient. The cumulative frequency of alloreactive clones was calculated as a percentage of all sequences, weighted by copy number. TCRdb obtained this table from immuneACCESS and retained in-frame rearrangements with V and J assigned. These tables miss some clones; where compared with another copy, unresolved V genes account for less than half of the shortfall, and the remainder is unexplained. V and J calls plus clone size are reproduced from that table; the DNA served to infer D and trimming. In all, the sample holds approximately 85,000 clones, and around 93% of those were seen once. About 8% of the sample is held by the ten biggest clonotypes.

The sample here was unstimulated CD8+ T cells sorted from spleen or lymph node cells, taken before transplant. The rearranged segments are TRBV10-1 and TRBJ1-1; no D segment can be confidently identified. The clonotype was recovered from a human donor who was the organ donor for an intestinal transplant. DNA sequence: TGCGCCAGCAGTGCCGAATGGGAGGGATCGGAAGCTTTCTTT. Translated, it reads CASSAEWEGSEAFF.